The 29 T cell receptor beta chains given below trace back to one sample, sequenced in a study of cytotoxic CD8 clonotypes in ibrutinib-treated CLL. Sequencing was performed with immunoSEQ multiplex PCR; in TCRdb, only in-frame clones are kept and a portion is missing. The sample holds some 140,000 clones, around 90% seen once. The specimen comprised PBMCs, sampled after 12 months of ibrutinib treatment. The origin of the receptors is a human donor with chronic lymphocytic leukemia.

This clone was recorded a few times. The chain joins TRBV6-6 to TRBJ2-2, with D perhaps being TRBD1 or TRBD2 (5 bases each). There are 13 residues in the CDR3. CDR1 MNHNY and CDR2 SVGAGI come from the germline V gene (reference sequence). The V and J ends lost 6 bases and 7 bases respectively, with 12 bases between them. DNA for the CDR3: TGTGCCAGCAGGAGCAGGGCGGGCGGGGAGCTGTTTTTT. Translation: CASRSRAGGELFF.

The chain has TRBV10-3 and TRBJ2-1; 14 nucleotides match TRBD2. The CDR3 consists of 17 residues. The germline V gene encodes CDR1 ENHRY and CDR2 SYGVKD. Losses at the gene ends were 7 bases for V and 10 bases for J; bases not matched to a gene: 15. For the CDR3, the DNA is TGTGCCATCACCGAGGGACTAGCGGGAGAGGGCTCACGCGAGCAGTTCTTC. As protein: CAITEGLAGEGSREQFF.

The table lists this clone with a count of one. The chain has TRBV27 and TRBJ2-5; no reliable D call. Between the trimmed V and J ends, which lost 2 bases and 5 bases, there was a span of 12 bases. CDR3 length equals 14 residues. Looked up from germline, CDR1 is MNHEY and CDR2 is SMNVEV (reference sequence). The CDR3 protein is CASSLLRNTETQYF. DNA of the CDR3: TGTGCCAGCAGTTTACTGCGGAACACGGAGACCCAGTACTTC.

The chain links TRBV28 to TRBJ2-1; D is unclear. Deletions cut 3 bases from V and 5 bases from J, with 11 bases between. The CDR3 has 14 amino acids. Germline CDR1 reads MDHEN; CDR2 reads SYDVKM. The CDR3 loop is CASSLVEVDNEQFF. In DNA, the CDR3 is TGTGCCAGCAGTTTGGTCGAGGTTGACAATGAGCAGTTCTTC.

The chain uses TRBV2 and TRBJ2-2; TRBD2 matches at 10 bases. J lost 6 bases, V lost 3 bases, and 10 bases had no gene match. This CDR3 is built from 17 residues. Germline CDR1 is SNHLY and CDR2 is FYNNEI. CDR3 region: CASSDPMGTSVSGELFF. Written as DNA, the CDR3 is TGTGCCAGCAGTGACCCGATGGGGACTAGCGTCTCCGGGGAGCTGTTTTTT.

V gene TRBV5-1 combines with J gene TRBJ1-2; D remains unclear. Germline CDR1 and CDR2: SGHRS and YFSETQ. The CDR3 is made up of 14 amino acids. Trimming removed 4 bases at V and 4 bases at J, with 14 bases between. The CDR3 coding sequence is TGCGCCAGCAGCGGCGAGGGAGTACGCTATGGCTACACCTTC. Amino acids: CASSGEGVRYGYTF.

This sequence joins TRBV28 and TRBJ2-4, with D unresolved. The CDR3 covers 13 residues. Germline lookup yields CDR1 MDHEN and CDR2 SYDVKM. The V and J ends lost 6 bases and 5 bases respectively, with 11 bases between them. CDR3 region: CASRLFAENIQYF. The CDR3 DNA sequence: TGTGCCAGCAGGCTTTTCGCGGAAAACATTCAGTACTTC.

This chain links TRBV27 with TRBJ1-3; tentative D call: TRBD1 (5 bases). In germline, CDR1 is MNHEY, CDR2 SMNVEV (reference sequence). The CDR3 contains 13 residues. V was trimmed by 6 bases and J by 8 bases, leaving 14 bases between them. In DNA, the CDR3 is TGTGCCAGCAGGCGGGACCCGACAGACACCATATATTTT. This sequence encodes CASRRDPTDTIYF.

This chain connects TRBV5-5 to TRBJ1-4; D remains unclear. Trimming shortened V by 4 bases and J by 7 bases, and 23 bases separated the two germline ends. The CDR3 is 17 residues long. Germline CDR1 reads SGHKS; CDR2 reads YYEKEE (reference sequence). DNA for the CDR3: TGTGCCAGCAGCCAGACGGGGTCACAACTAGCGGGTGAAAAACTGTTTTTT. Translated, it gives CASSQTGSQLAGEKLFF.

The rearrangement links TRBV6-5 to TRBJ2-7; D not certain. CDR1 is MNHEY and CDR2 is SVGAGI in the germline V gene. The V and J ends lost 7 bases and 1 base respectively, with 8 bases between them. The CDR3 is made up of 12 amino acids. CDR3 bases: TGTGCCAGCACCGACACTTCCTACGAGCAGTACTTC. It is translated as CASTDTSYEQYF.

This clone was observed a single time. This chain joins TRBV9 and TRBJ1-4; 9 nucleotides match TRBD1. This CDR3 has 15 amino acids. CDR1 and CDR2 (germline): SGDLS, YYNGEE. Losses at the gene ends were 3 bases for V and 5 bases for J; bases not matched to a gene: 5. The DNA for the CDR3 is TGTGCCAGCAGCGCAACCGGGACAGGGAATGAAAAACTGTTTTTT. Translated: CASSATGTGNEKLFF.

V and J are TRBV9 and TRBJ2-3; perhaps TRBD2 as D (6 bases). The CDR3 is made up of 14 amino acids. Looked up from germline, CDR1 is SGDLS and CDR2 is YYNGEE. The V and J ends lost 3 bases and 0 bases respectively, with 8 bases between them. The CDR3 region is CASSGSGSTDTQYF. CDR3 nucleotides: TGTGCCAGCAGCGGTAGCGGTAGCACAGATACGCAGTATTTT.

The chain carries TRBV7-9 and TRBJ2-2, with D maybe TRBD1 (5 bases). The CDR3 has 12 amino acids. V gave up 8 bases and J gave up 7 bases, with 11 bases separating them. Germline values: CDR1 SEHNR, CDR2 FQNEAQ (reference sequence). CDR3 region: CASSGYGGELFF. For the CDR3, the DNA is TGTGCCAGCTCAGGGTATGGCGGGGAGCTGTTTTTT.

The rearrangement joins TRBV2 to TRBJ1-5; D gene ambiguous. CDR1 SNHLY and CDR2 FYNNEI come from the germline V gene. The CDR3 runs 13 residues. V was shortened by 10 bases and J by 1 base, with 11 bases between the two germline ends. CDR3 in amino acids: CATAQSSNQPQHF. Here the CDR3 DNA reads TGTGCCACCGCCCAGTCGAGCAATCAGCCCCAGCATTTT. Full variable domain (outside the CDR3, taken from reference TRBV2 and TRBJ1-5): EPEVTQTPSHQVTQMGQEVILRCVPISNHLYFYWYRQILGQKVEFLVSFYNNEISEKSEIFDDQFSVERPDGSNFTLKIRSTKLEDSAMYFCATAQSSNQPQHFGDGTRLSIL.

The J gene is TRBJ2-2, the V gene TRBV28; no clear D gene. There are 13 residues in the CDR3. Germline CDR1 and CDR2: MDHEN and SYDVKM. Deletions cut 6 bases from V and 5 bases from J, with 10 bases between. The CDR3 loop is CASRAVGTGELFF. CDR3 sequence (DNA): TGTGCCAGCAGGGCAGTTGGGACCGGGGAGCTGTTTTTT.

The CDR3 coding sequence is TGTGCCACCAGCAGAGGGGGAGTGGGGACGGAGGCCTACGAGCAGTACTTC. Translating it yields CATSRGGVGTEAYEQYF. This chain links TRBV15 with TRBJ2-7; either TRBD1 or TRBD2 may fit D (5 bases each). V was cut by 1 base and J by 2 bases, with 18 bases left in between. The CDR3 length is 17 residues. The germline CDR1 and CDR2 sequences are LNHNV and YYDKDF (reference sequence).

CDR3 loop: CATSRQTGSTEAFF. The CDR3 coding sequence is TGTGCCACCAGCAGACAGACAGGTTCGACTGAAGCTTTCTTT. The gene calls are TRBV15 and TRBJ1-1; a weak D match, TRBD1 (6 bases). The ends were cut back, 2 bases at V and 5 bases at J, with 12 bases in the middle. This CDR3 contains 14 residues. Germline V gives CDR1 LNHNV, CDR2 YYDKDF (reference sequence). The variable domain in full, completed from reference TRBV15 and TRBJ1-1, reads DAMVIQNPRYQVTQFGKPVTLSCSQTLNHNVMYWYQQKSSQAPKLLFHYYDKDFNNEADTPDNFQSRRPNTSFCFLDIRSPGLGDTAMYLCATSRQTGSTEAFFGQGTRLTVV.

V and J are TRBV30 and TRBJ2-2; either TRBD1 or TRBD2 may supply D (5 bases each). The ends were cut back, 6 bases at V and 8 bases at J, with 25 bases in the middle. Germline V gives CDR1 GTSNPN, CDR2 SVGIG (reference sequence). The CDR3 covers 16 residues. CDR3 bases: TGTGCCTGCCTAACCCGATGGGGGACCCAGGGTGGGGAGCTGTTTTTT. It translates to CACLTRWGTQGGELFF.

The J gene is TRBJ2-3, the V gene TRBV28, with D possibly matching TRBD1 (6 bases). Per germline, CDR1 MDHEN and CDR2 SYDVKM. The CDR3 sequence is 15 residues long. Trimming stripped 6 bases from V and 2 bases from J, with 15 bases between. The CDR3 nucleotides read TGTGCCAGCAGACGGCCGGGACAATACACAGATACGCAGTATTTT. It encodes CASRRPGQYTDTQYF.

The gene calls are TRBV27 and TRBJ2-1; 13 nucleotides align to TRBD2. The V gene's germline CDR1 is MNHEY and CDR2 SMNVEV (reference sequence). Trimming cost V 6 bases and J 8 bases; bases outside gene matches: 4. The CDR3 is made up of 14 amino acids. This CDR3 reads CASRGLAGYDEQFF. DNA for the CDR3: TGTGCCAGCAGGGGACTAGCGGGATATGATGAGCAGTTCTTC.

The CDR3 nucleotides read TGCAGCGTTGAGCGGGTCAATGAGCAGTTCTTC. Protein product: CSVERVNEQFF. The V gene is TRBV29-1, the J gene TRBJ2-1, with D maybe TRBD2 (5 bases). Trimming took 3 bases from V and 6 from J, leaving 6 bases between them. This CDR3 comprises 11 residues. CDR1 and CDR2 (germline): SQVTM, ANQGSEA.

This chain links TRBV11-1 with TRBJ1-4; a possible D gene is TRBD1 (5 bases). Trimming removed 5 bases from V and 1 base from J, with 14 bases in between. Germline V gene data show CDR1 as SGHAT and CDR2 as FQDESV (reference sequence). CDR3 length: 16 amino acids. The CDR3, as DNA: TGTGCCAGCAGCCCGGCGGGGGTGAAAACTAATGAAAAACTGTTTTTT. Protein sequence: CASSPAGVKTNEKLFF.

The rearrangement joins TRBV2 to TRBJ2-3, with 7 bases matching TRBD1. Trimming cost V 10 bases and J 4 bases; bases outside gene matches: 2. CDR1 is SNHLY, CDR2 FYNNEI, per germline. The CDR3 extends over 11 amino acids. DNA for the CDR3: TGTGCCAACCAGGGGGCAGATACGCAGTATTTT. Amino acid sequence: CANQGADTQYF.

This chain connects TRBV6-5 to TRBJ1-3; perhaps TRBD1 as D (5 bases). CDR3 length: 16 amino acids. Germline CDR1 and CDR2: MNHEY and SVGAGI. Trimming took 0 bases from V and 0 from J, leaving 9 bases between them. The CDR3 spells CASSYSGASSGNTIYF. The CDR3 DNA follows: TGTGCCAGCAGTTACTCCGGGGCGTCCTCTGGAAACACCATATATTTT.

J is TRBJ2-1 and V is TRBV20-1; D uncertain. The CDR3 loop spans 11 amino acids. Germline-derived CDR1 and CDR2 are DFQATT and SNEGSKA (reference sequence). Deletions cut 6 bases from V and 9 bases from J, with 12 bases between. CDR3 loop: CSAEIWGEQFF. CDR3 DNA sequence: TGCAGTGCCGAGATCTGGGGTGAGCAGTTCTTC.

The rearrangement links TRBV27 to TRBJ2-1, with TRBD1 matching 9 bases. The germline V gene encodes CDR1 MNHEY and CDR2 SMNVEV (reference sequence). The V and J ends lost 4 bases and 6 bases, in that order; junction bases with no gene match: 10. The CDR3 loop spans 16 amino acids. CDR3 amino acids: CASSWVGQGEVNEQFF. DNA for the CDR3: TGTGCCAGCAGTTGGGTGGGACAGGGAGAGGTCAATGAGCAGTTCTTC.

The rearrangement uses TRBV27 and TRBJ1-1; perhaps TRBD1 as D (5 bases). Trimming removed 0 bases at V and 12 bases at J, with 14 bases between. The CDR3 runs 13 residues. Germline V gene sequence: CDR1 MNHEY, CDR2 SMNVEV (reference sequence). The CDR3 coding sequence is TGTGCCAGCAGTTTATCGGGGGTGCTATACCCTTTCTTT. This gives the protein CASSLSGVLYPFF.

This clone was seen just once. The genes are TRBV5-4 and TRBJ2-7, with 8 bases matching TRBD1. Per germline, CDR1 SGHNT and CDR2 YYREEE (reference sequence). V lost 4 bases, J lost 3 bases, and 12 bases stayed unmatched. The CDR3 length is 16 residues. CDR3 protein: CASSPHLTGAFYEQYF. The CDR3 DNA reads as TGTGCCAGCAGCCCTCATTTGACAGGGGCCTTCTACGAGCAGTACTTC.

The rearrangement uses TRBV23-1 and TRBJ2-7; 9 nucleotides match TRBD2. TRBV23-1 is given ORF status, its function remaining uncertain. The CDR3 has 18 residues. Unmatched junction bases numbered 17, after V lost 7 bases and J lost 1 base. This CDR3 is CASMVWQPLTSGSYEQYF. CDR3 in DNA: TGCGCCAGCATGGTGTGGCAGCCACTGACTAGCGGTTCCTACGAGCAGTACTTC.